Following are 26 T cell receptor beta chains from one sample sequenced in a study of blood T cell repertoires in COVID-19. Sequenced by immunoSEQ multiplex PCR; TCRdb stores in-frame clones only, minus some. The sample shows approximately 35,000 clones, roughly nine tenths of them seen only once. Sequencing was done on a sample of peripheral blood. The receptors were sampled from a human donor in a cohort sampled during active COVID-19.

The rearrangement uses TRBV18 and TRBJ2-3, with 14 bases that match TRBD2. Losses at the gene ends were 5 bases for V and 4 bases for J; bases not matched to a gene: 2. There are 15 residues in the CDR3. Germline V gene sequence: CDR1 KGHSH, CDR2 LQKENI. CDR3 DNA sequence: TGTGCCAGCTCAAGACTAGCGGGAGGGGCAGATACGCAGTATTTT. Its protein is CASSRLAGGADTQYF.

This chain joins TRBV2 and TRBJ2-1; 10 nucleotides align to TRBD2. CDR3 size: 14 residues. V gave up 7 bases and J gave up 8 bases; unmatched junction bases: 8. Germline V lookup: CDR1 SNHLY, CDR2 FYNNEI. The CDR3 DNA sequence: TGTGCCAGCAATCCTAGCGGGAGTCTGGATGAGCAGTTCTTC. Amino acid sequence: CASNPSGSLDEQFF.

V is TRBV7-9 and J is TRBJ1-3; 7 bases are a match to TRBD1. This CDR3 region has 15 residues. Germline loops: CDR1 SEHNR, CDR2 FQNEAQ (reference sequence). The junction had 6 bases not matched to a gene; V was cut back by 7 bases and J by 0 bases. The CDR3 DNA follows: TGTGCCAGCACGGAGGGGGCCCGCTCTGGAAACACCATATATTTT. As protein: CASTEGARSGNTIYF. Full variable domain (remainder filled in from reference TRBV7-9 and TRBJ1-3): DTGVSQNPRHKITKRGQNVTFRCDPISEHNRLYWYRQTLGQGPEFLTYFQNEAQLEKSRLLSDRFSAERPKGSFSTLEIQRTEQGDSAMYLCASTEGARSGNTIYFGEGSWLTVV.

This sequence joins TRBV27 and TRBJ1-5, with 9 bases aligning to TRBD1. The length of the CDR3 is 14 residues. Germline CDR1 is MNHEY and CDR2 is SMNVEV (reference sequence). Trimming took 5 bases from V and 5 from J; bases not matched to a gene: 4. The CDR3: CASSPWTGDQPQHF. In nucleotides, the CDR3 is TGTGCCAGCAGTCCATGGACAGGGGATCAGCCCCAGCATTTT.

This clone was picked up one time. The chain combines TRBV5-4 with TRBJ2-3; perhaps TRBD2 as D (5 bases). Germline V gene lookup returns CDR1 SGHNT and CDR2 YYREEE (reference sequence). V was shortened by 1 base and J by 3 bases, with 9 bases between the two germline ends. The CDR3 totals 14 residues. This CDR3 reads CASSLRGSTDTQYF. The CDR3 bases are TGTGCCAGCAGCTTGAGAGGGTCTACAGATACGCAGTATTTT.

V gene TRBV5-6 combines with J gene TRBJ2-7; D is possibly TRBD1 (5 bases). Germline V CDR1 and CDR2: SGHDT, YYEEEE. The CDR3 length is 14 residues. V lost 6 bases, J lost 2 bases, and 15 bases lay in between. CDR3 in DNA: TGTGCCAGCAATCTCAGGGCTCGCGCCTACGAGCAGTACTTC. Translated, it gives CASNLRARAYEQYF.

The chain uses TRBV2 and TRBJ2-7; perhaps TRBD2 as D (5 bases). The V end lost 11 bases, the J end lost 3 bases, and 17 bases lay between the germline ends. The CDR3 is made up of 13 amino acids. The V gene's germline CDR1 is SNHLY and CDR2 FYNNEI. The CDR3 region is CAGQLLVNYEQYF. The CDR3 coding sequence is TGTGCCGGCCAGTTACTAGTAAACTACGAGCAGTACTTC.

The rearrangement uses TRBV28 and TRBJ1-4, with TRBD1 matching 7 bases. Unmatched junction bases numbered 13, after V lost 6 bases and J lost 6 bases. CDR3 length: 16 residues. Germline loops: CDR1 MDHEN, CDR2 SYDVKM. The CDR3 DNA sequence: TGTGCCAGCAGCCCCTCCACGGACAGGAAAGATGAAAAACTGTTTTTT. This sequence encodes CASSPSTDRKDEKLFF.

This chain connects TRBV2 to TRBJ2-3, with D unresolved. The V end was cut by 6 bases, the J end by 2 bases, with 6 bases between. This CDR3 spans 12 amino acids. Germline CDR1 SNHLY, CDR2 FYNNEI. CDR3 coding DNA: TGTGCCAGCAGAACGGTCACAGATACGCAGTATTTT. Its protein is CASRTVTDTQYF.

The V and J genes are TRBV28 and TRBJ1-2; no clear D gene. The CDR3 has 13 residues. CDR1 and CDR2 from the germline V gene are MDHEN and SYDVKM. Trimming took 2 bases from V and 1 from J, leaving 5 bases between them. CDR3 protein: CASSLGLNYGYTF. The CDR3 DNA reads TGTGCCAGCAGTTTAGGGCTTAACTATGGCTACACCTTC.

The V call is TRBV18, the J call TRBJ2-1; possibly TRBD2 for D (6 bases). This CDR3 contains 12 residues. Germline CDR1 KGHSH, CDR2 LQKENI. The V and J ends lost 8 bases and 8 bases respectively, with 13 bases between them. The CDR3 loop is CASGLGGHEQFF. The DNA of the CDR3 is TGTGCCAGCGGATTGGGAGGCCATGAGCAGTTCTTC.

Only one count was recorded for this clone. The chain uses TRBV6-2 or TRBV6-3 and TRBJ1-5; D is possibly TRBD1 (6 bases). The CDR3 runs 19 residues. Germline CDR1 is MNHEY and CDR2 is SVGEGT. Deletions cut 4 bases from V and 0 bases from J, with 22 bases between. The CDR3 DNA reads TGTGCCAGCAGTTCCAACTTGTACGGACAGAAGCTTAGCAATCAGCCCCAGCATTTT. Residues: CASSSNLYGQKLSNQPQHF.

V gene TRBV30 combines with J gene TRBJ2-1, with 7 bases lining up with TRBD1. From germline, CDR1 is GTSNPN and CDR2 SVGIG (reference sequence). Germline trimming cut 1 base from V and 9 bases from J; bases unmatched to any gene: 6. The CDR3 is 13 residues long. The CDR3: CAWSAGTATEQFF. In DNA form, the CDR3 reads TGTGCCTGGAGTGCCGGGACAGCCACTGAGCAGTTCTTC.

The chain links TRBV2 to TRBJ1-3; 7 bases line up with TRBD1. This CDR3 is 14 amino acids long. With 6 bases clipped from V and 4 bases from J, the junction kept 6 bases outside the gene matches. Germline assignment: CDR1 SNHLY and CDR2 FYNNEI. The CDR3 DNA reads as TGTGCCAGCAGGCCCGGGACAGCCGGAAACACCATATATTTT. Encoded protein: CASRPGTAGNTIYF.

The chain has TRBV11-3 and TRBJ2-3; 7 positions match TRBD2. CDR1 and CDR2 (germline): SGHNT, YENEEA. V dropped 1 base and J dropped 6; count of bases not matched to a gene: 10. CDR3 length: 16 residues. CDR3 sequence reads: CASSLGLAGEGDTQYF. The CDR3 DNA reads TGTGCCAGCAGCTTAGGATTGGCGGGAGAGGGGGATACGCAGTATTTT.

This chain connects TRBV6-5 to TRBJ2-2, with D tentatively TRBD2 (6 bases). Germline V gene data show CDR1 as MNHEY and CDR2 as SVGAGI. V was pared by 0 bases and J by 6 bases, with 8 bases between. The length of the CDR3 is 14 residues. The CDR3 DNA sequence: TGTGCCAGCAGTTACTCGGGGGGATCCGGGGAGCTGTTTTTT. This codes for CASSYSGGSGELFF.

The chain recombines TRBV19 with TRBJ2-4, with D tentatively TRBD2 (6 bases). This CDR3 region has 14 residues. V was clipped by 4 bases and J by 5 bases, with 12 bases between them. CDR1 is LNHDA and CDR2 is SQIVND in the germline V gene (reference sequence). CDR3 in DNA: TGTGCCAGTAGTAGTGCGGGGCGGGAAAACATTCAGTACTTC. Translation: CASSSAGRENIQYF.

The chain has TRBV30 and TRBJ2-7; TRBD2 is a possible D gene (6 bases). The CDR3 length is 14 residues. Trimming took off 8 bases at V and 0 bases at J, with 17 bases between the two ends. Per the germline V gene, CDR1 is GTSNPN and CDR2 is SVGIG (reference sequence). The DNA for the CDR3 is TGTGCCCGGGAAGCCGGGGGTAGCTCCTACGAGCAGTACTTC. This gives the protein CAREAGGSSYEQYF. The variable domain in full, with the rest retrieved from reference TRBV30 and TRBJ2-7, is SQTIHQWPATLVQPVGSPLSLECTVEGTSNPNLYWYRQAAGRGLQLLFYSVGIGQISSEVPQNLSASRPQDRQFILSSKKLLLSDSGFYLCAREAGGSSYEQYFGPGTRLTVT.

This chain links TRBV3-1 (or the pseudogene TRBV3-2) with TRBJ2-1; the match to TRBD1 covers 11 bases. Trimming at V came to 5 bases and at J to 0 bases, leaving 3 bases not matched to a gene. The CDR3 runs to 16 residues. Per the germline V gene, CDR1 is LGHDT and CDR2 is YNNKEL (reference sequence). The CDR3 bases are TGTGCCAGCAGCATTGGGACAGGGGGCTCCTACAATGAGCAGTTCTTC. Translation: CASSIGTGGSYNEQFF.

This chain's CDR3 is CASSRTGERNQPQHF. The DNA for the CDR3 is TGTGCCAGCAGCCGGACAGGGGAGAGGAATCAGCCCCAGCATTTT. V and J are TRBV16 and TRBJ1-5, with 9 bases identical to TRBD1. CDR1 is KGHSY, CDR2 FQNENV, per germline. The junction had 5 bases not matched to a gene; V was cut back by 4 bases and J by 4 bases. The CDR3 extends over 15 amino acids.

The rearrangement uses TRBV5-1 and TRBJ2-1, with TRBD2 identical over 12 bases. CDR1 is SGHRS, CDR2 YFSETQ, per germline. Trimming at V came to 7 bases and at J to 2 bases, leaving 1 base not matched to a gene. The CDR3 has 14 residues. The CDR3 bases are TGCGCCAGCGGACTAGCGGGACCCTACAATGAGCAGTTCTTC. Amino acid sequence: CASGLAGPYNEQFF.

The CDR3 region has the DNA TGTGCCAGCAGTTACTCGAGGCCTAATAATTCACCCCTCCACTTT. This sequence encodes CASSYSRPNNSPLHF. The chain has TRBV6-2 or TRBV6-3 and TRBJ1-6, with D uncertain. The CDR3 covers 15 residues. The germline V gene encodes CDR1 MNHEY and CDR2 SVGEGT. The ends were cut back, 0 bases at V and 5 bases at J, with 8 bases in the middle.

The rearrangement uses TRBV7-9 and TRBJ2-5; tentatively, D is TRBD1 (6 bases). Per germline, CDR1 SEHNR and CDR2 FQNEAQ (reference sequence). Trimming pared 3 bases from V and 3 bases from J, leaving 14 bases between. The CDR3 extends over 15 amino acids. The CDR3 coding sequence is TGTGCCAGCAGCTTGCCCGGGACACTGAAAGAGACCCAGTACTTC. Translation gives CASSLPGTLKETQYF.

This chain uses TRBV3-1 (or the pseudogene TRBV3-2) with TRBJ1-1; weak D call: TRBD1 (6 bases). The CDR3 extends over 12 amino acids. From germline, CDR1 is LGHDT and CDR2 YNNKEL (reference sequence). V gave up 8 bases and J gave up 6 bases, with 13 bases separating them. CDR3 residues: CASLGKGAEAFF. The CDR3 bases are TGTGCCAGCTTAGGCAAGGGGGCTGAAGCTTTCTTT.

This clone has more than one count but fewer than ten. This chain links TRBV4-1 with TRBJ2-2; D unclear. Trimming took 1 base from V and 1 from J, leaving 13 bases between them. The CDR3 contains 17 residues. Germline CDR1 reads MGHRA; CDR2 reads YSYEKL. This chain's CDR3 is CASSQGLFGWNTGELFF. For the CDR3, the DNA is TGCGCCAGCAGCCAAGGCTTGTTCGGGTGGAACACCGGGGAGCTGTTTTTT.

The chain joins TRBV11-3 to TRBJ2-7, with a weak D call TRBD2 (5 bases). Germline CDR1 and CDR2: SGHNT and YENEEA. The CDR3 contains 14 residues. The V and J ends lost 2 bases and 6 bases respectively, with 14 bases between them. CDR3 sequence: CASSLREEGSEQYF. The CDR3 DNA is TGTGCCAGCAGCTTACGTGAGGAAGGGAGCGAGCAGTACTTC.